A single sample is the source of the 30 T cell receptor beta chains below, sequenced in a study of blood T cell repertoires in COVID-19. Only in-frame clones appear in the TCRdb table, and some are missing; sequencing was by immunoSEQ multiplex PCR. The sample gives about 87,000 clones, 65% to 90% of which show up once; 16% is in the top ten. Input material: peripheral blood. The receptors originated from a woman older than 75 with active or convalescent COVID-19.

The rearrangement uses TRBV7-3 and TRBJ2-3; D is possibly TRBD2 (6 bases). The germline CDR1 and CDR2 sequences are SGHTA and FQGTGA. The V and J ends lost 5 bases and 1 base respectively, with 13 bases between them. CDR3 length: 15 amino acids. CDR3 DNA: TGTGCCAGCAGCCGTAGCGGCCAGGGCACAGATACGCAGTATTTT. Its protein is CASSRSGQGTDTQYF.

The chain couples TRBV10-1 to TRBJ2-1; 13 nucleotides align to TRBD2. The CDR3 extends over 16 amino acids. From germline, CDR1 is WNHNN and CDR2 SYGVQD (reference sequence). V dropped 8 bases and J dropped 0; count of bases not matched to a gene: 4. CDR3 amino acids: CASRTSGGRSYNEQFF. The CDR3 DNA is TGCGCCAGCCGGACTAGCGGGGGCCGCTCCTACAATGAGCAGTTCTTC.

This chain connects TRBV7-6 to TRBJ2-5; 14 bases are shared with TRBD2. The CDR3 spans 16 residues. Trimming took 5 bases from V and 1 from J; bases not matched to a gene: 3. Germline lookup yields CDR1 SGHVS and CDR2 FNYEAQ. The CDR3 DNA follows: TGTGCCAGCAGCCTGGGACTAGCGGGAGCCCAAGAGACCCAGTACTTC. This gives the protein CASSLGLAGAQETQYF.

V usage is TRBV7-2 and J usage is TRBJ2-5; the D gene is possibly TRBD2 (6 bases). There are 15 residues in the CDR3. CDR1 and CDR2 (germline): SGHTA, FQGNSA. V lost 1 base and J 4 bases, leaving 13 bases between the germline ends. The CDR3 bases are TGTGCCAGCAGCTTAGGGGGGACTCGGGGAGAGACCCAGTACTTC. Translated: CASSLGGTRGETQYF. Drawing the rest from reference TRBV7-2 and TRBJ2-5, the complete variable domain is GAGVSQSPSNKVTEKGKDVELRCDPISGHTALYWYRQSLGQGLEFLIYFQGNSAPDKSGLPSDRFSAERTGGSVSTLTIQRTQQEDSAVYLCASSLGGTRGETQYFGPGTRLLVL.

The CDR3 loop reads CASSSLRGTGSYGYTF. The DNA for the CDR3 is TGCGCCAGCAGCTCCTTGCGGGGGACAGGGAGCTATGGCTACACCTTC. The V call is TRBV5-1, the J call TRBJ1-2; 9 positions match TRBD1. The V segment lost 3 bases and the J segment 4 bases; nucleotides outside the gene matches: 10. Per the germline V gene, CDR1 is SGHRS and CDR2 is YFSETQ. This CDR3 is 16 amino acids long.

The chain joins TRBV7-2 to TRBJ2-5, with 14 bases identical to TRBD2. Per germline, CDR1 SGHTA and CDR2 FQGNSA. V lost 5 bases and J lost 5; bases outside the gene matches: 7. The length of the CDR3 is 16 residues. The CDR3 bases are TGTGCCAGCAGCCAACCGGGACTAGCGGGAGTGGAGACCCAGTACTTC. Translated: CASSQPGLAGVETQYF.

This clone appeared once. The V and J genes are TRBV2 and TRBJ1-1, with D maybe TRBD1 (5 bases). CDR1 and CDR2 (germline): SNHLY, FYNNEI. Trimming removed 2 bases from V and 0 bases from J, with 7 bases in between. CDR3 size: 14 residues. CDR3 bases: TGTGCCAGCAGTGAACGGGGGGTGAACACTGAAGCTTTCTTT. Amino acid sequence: CASSERGVNTEAFF.

The chain joins TRBV20-1 to TRBJ2-7, with 7 bases matching TRBD2. Germline V gene sequence: CDR1 DFQATT, CDR2 SNEGSKA (reference sequence). The V gene end was trimmed by 3 bases and the J gene end by 0 bases; junction bases not matched to a gene: 5. CDR3 length: 14 residues. The CDR3 coding sequence is TGCAGTGCTAGTTTGACTAGCAACTCCTACGAGCAGTACTTC. Translation: CSASLTSNSYEQYF.

The sample holds a few counts of this clone. V and J are TRBV6-1 and TRBJ1-2; D gene uncertain. The CDR3 covers 12 residues. Germline V CDR1 and CDR2: MNHNS, SASEGT. Trimming took 2 bases from V and 8 from J, leaving 9 bases between them. This CDR3 is CASSEQERGYTF. The CDR3, as DNA: TGTGCCAGCAGTGAACAGGAACGCGGCTACACCTTC.

The CDR3 DNA is TGTGCCTGGAGGACAGCGGGGGCCGGGGAGACCCAGTACTTC. Translated: CAWRTAGAGETQYF. The rearrangement joins TRBV30 to TRBJ2-5, with 8 bases fitting TRBD2. J was trimmed by 5 bases and V by 3 bases; bases with no gene match: 8. CDR1 is GTSNPN, CDR2 SVGIG, per germline (reference sequence). The CDR3 totals 14 residues.

The chain employs TRBV7-9 and TRBJ2-1; 8 bases match TRBD2. Germline values: CDR1 SEHNR, CDR2 FQNEAQ (reference sequence). After removal of 4 bases from V and 2 bases from J, the junction contained 13 bases not matched to a gene. This CDR3 spans 18 amino acids. The CDR3 here is CASSYRAGVGSTYNEQFF. Here the CDR3 DNA reads TGTGCCAGCAGCTATAGAGCGGGAGTAGGTTCCACCTACAATGAGCAGTTCTTC.

The chain joins TRBV6-5 to TRBJ1-4, with 7 bases matching TRBD1. Trimming removed 4 bases from V and 5 bases from J; junction bases left unmatched: 10. This CDR3 spans 16 amino acids. The germline V gene encodes CDR1 MNHEY and CDR2 SVGAGI. The CDR3 is CASSSRQGAINEKLFF. The CDR3 coding sequence is TGTGCCAGCAGTTCGAGACAGGGAGCCATCAATGAAAAACTGTTTTTT.

This clone was recorded a few times. V gene TRBV9 combines with J gene TRBJ2-7; 8 bases fit TRBD1. With V trimmed by 4 bases and J by 6 bases, 12 bases remained unmatched. The CDR3 consists of 15 residues. The germline CDR1 and CDR2 sequences are SGDLS and YYNGEE. CDR3 sequence reads: CASSTTGTGAGEQYF. DNA of the CDR3: TGTGCCAGCAGCACTACCGGGACAGGAGCTGGCGAGCAGTACTTC.

The rearrangement joins TRBV3-1 (or the pseudogene TRBV3-2) to TRBJ1-4; D possibly corresponds to TRBD1 (5 bases). Between the trimmed V and J ends, which lost 0 bases and 0 bases, there was a span of 8 bases. CDR3 length equals 16 residues. The germline V gene has CDR1 LGHDT and CDR2 YNNKEL (reference sequence). CDR3 amino acids: CASSQEGPATNEKLFF. The DNA of the CDR3 is TGTGCCAGCAGCCAAGAGGGGCCAGCAACTAATGAAAAACTGTTTTTT.

The chain has TRBV6-2 or TRBV6-3 and TRBJ1-5; maybe TRBD1 (5 bases). V was clipped by 4 bases and J by 4 bases, with 11 bases between them. Germline CDR1 is MNHEY and CDR2 is SVGEGT. The CDR3 extends over 14 amino acids. The CDR3 here is CASSSPGLNQPQHF. In nucleotides, the CDR3 is TGTGCCAGCAGTTCACCAGGGTTGAATCAGCCCCAGCATTTT.

J is TRBJ1-5 and V is TRBV28; 11 nucleotides line up with TRBD1. Germline CDR1 is MDHEN and CDR2 is SYDVKM. Germline trimming cut 6 bases from V and 5 bases from J; bases unmatched to any gene: 3. CDR3 size: 14 residues. In DNA form, the CDR3 reads TGTGCCAGCAGCTCGGGACAGGGGGATCAGCCCCAGCATTTT. Residues: CASSSGQGDQPQHF.

This clone was detected only a few times. The chain has TRBV27 and TRBJ2-7; 9 bases line up with TRBD1. Germline values: CDR1 MNHEY, CDR2 SMNVEV (reference sequence). This CDR3 has 15 residues. The V and J ends lost 3 bases and 4 bases, in that order; junction bases with no gene match: 7. The CDR3: CASSLFPGQGYEQYF. The CDR3 bases are TGTGCCAGCAGTTTGTTTCCGGGACAGGGTTACGAGCAGTACTTC.

The rearrangement uses TRBV2 and TRBJ2-7; TRBD1 matches at 11 bases. This CDR3 spans 15 amino acids. Per germline, CDR1 SNHLY and CDR2 FYNNEI. Trimming cost V 5 bases and J 0 bases; bases outside gene matches: 3. The CDR3 is CASSLGQGDSYEQYF. CDR3 DNA sequence: TGTGCCAGCAGTCTGGGACAGGGGGACTCCTACGAGCAGTACTTC.

This clone was recorded a few times. J is TRBJ1-1 and V is TRBV2; 7 bases match TRBD1. The CDR3 runs to 18 residues. CDR1 SNHLY and CDR2 FYNNEI come from the germline V gene. Unmatched junction bases numbered 16, after V lost 4 bases and J lost 2 bases. In nucleotides, the CDR3 is TGTGCCAGCAGTGTTACGAGTCTAATTAGGGACAGAAACACTGAAGCTTTCTTT. Its translation is CASSVTSLIRDRNTEAFF.

The chain carries TRBV7-3 and TRBJ2-1, with 12 nucleotides matching TRBD2. In germline, CDR1 is SGHTA, CDR2 FQGTGA. The CDR3 covers 17 residues. V gave up 2 bases and J gave up 5 bases; unmatched junction bases: 7. The CDR3 region is CASSLETSGSIHNEQFF. The CDR3 nucleotides read TGTGCCAGCAGCTTAGAGACTAGCGGGAGTATCCACAATGAGCAGTTCTTC.

In its sample, this clone was seen once. The gene calls are TRBV16 and TRBJ2-7, with 8 bases that match TRBD1. Germline V CDR1 and CDR2: KGHSY, FQNENV. The CDR3 is 15 amino acids. With V trimmed by 2 bases and J by 9 bases, 12 bases remained unmatched. The CDR3 region has the DNA TGTGCCAGCAGCCAAGTGGCCAGGGGGCGTGAGGTGCAGTACTTC. It encodes CASSQVARGREVQYF.

V and J are TRBV6-6 and TRBJ2-7; 9 bases line up with TRBD1. This CDR3 is 14 amino acids long. The trim removed 2 bases at V and 5 bases at J, leaving 4 bases unmatched. Germline lookup yields CDR1 MNHNY and CDR2 SVGAGI (reference sequence). The CDR3 DNA is TGTGCCAGCAGTTACGGACAGGGGAGTGACGAGCAGTACTTC. Translating gives CASSYGQGSDEQYF.

About this clone: No conserved phenylalanine or tryptophan is present at the end of the CDR3, so a read error is the likely explanation. It is unclear where the CDR3 begins or ends on the DNA, so no DNA is shown, and the CDR3 is as TCRdb lists it. The chain carries TRBV3-1 (or the pseudogene TRBV3-2) and TRBJ1-2. The CDR3 is 11 amino acids in total, end residues counted. Germline assignment: CDR1 LGHDT and CDR2 YNNKEL (reference sequence). This CDR3 is CASSQLGGDGD.

J is TRBJ1-2 and V is TRBV3-1 (or the pseudogene TRBV3-2); 8 bases agree with TRBD1. From germline, CDR1 is LGHDT and CDR2 YNNKEL (reference sequence). CDR3 length: 15 amino acids. Trimming at V came to 1 base and at J to 0 bases, leaving 1 base not matched to a gene. The CDR3 is CASSQGDRTNYGYTF. CDR3 coding DNA: TGTGCCAGCAGCCAAGGGGACAGGACTAACTATGGCTACACCTTC.

V gene TRBV7-2 combines with J gene TRBJ2-3, with 8 nucleotides matching TRBD2. The V gene end was trimmed by 5 bases and the J gene end by 4 bases; junction bases not matched to a gene: 8. Germline CDR1 reads SGHTA; CDR2 reads FQGNSA. This CDR3 has 15 residues. This CDR3 is CASSPSLAGPDTQYF. The CDR3 DNA reads TGTGCCAGCAGCCCAAGTCTAGCGGGTCCAGATACGCAGTATTTT.

The CDR3 DNA reads TGTGCCAGCAGTTCAAACCTGGGACAGGGTGCCGGGGAGCTGTTTTTT. Translation gives CASSSNLGQGAGELFF. The chain has TRBV6-5 and TRBJ2-2; 9 bases agree with TRBD1. Germline V lookup: CDR1 MNHEY, CDR2 SVGAGI. V lost 4 bases to trimming and J lost 6 bases; unmatched junction nucleotides: 9. CDR3 size: 16 residues.

This CDR3 reads CASSLGGGWGTEAFF. The CDR3 coding sequence is TGTGCCAGCAGCTTAGGCGGGGGATGGGGCACTGAAGCTTTCTTT. V gene TRBV7-2 combines with J gene TRBJ1-1; the D gene is possibly TRBD1 (5 bases). Trimming took off 1 base at V and 4 bases at J, with 13 bases between the two ends. The CDR3 is 15 amino acids. Germline CDR1 is SGHTA and CDR2 is FQGNSA. The complete variable domain, with remaining parts taken from reference TRBV7-2 and TRBJ1-1, reads GAGVSQSPSNKVTEKGKDVELRCDPISGHTALYWYRQSLGQGLEFLIYFQGNSAPDKSGLPSDRFSAERTGGSVSTLTIQRTQQEDSAVYLCASSLGGGWGTEAFFGQGTRLTVV.

The chain joins TRBV7-9 to TRBJ2-7; 8 bases are a match to TRBD2. CDR1 is SEHNR and CDR2 is FQNEAQ in the germline V gene (reference sequence). The CDR3 runs to 16 residues. Unmatched junction bases numbered 8, after V lost 0 bases and J lost 4 bases. CDR3 amino acids: CASSLALSGIGYEQYF. The DNA for the CDR3 is TGTGCCAGCAGCTTAGCGCTTAGCGGGATAGGGTACGAGCAGTACTTC.

The chain recombines TRBV5-8 with TRBJ2-3; 13 nucleotides match TRBD2. The CDR3 is 16 amino acids. V gave up 3 bases and J gave up 5 bases; unmatched junction bases: 6. Germline CDR1 SGHTS, CDR2 YDEGEE. CDR3 DNA sequence: TGTGCCAGCAGCTGGGGACTAGCGGGACTCCAAGATACGCAGTATTTT. This codes for CASSWGLAGLQDTQYF.

The chain is built from TRBV5-4 and TRBJ2-1; 9 bases align to TRBD1. The CDR3 contains 13 residues. Germline CDR1 and CDR2: SGHNT and YYREEE (reference sequence). The V gene end was trimmed by 2 bases and the J gene end by 10 bases; junction bases not matched to a gene: 4. CDR3 DNA sequence: TGTGCCAGCAGCTTACAGGGGGCGGTCGAGCAGTTCTTC. It codes for CASSLQGAVEQFF.